The clone carrying this T cell receptor beta chain was seen a handful of times. Its antigen is undetermined. This record belongs to a study of T-cell memory formation after mild COVID-19. TCR alpha and TCR beta cDNA libraries carrying sample barcodes and UMIs came from 5'RACE with constant-segment primers. TCRdb recomputed calls from the 5' RACE reads with MiXCR, one row per CDR3 protein. The table shows about 340,000 distinct CDR3 sequences, with approximately 12% occurring only once. Regarding the study as a whole: Whether second-wave clones peaking at day 37 were SARS-CoV-2 specific went unconfirmed. The study detected some responding clones in pre-infection memory, suggesting cross-reactive memory joined. Mainly CM and EM harbored the contracting CD4+ clones; mainly EMRA harbored the CD8+ ones.

Deletions cut 7 bases from V and 2 bases from J, with 11 bases between. Germline V gene sequence: CDR1 MNHEY, CDR2 SVGEGT. The CDR3 is made up of 13 amino acids. This sequence was found in a man younger than 35 who had mild COVID-19 (a few samples of this study predate the infection). Cell type and time point are not known. The source material was PBMCs or a T cell subset sorted from them (not recorded which). This sequence joins TRBV6-2 or TRBV6-3 and TRBJ2-5; no firm D call. CDR3 sequence (DNA): TGTGCCAGCAACAATTGGAGTCAAGAGACCCAGTACTTC. It encodes CASNNWSQETQYF.